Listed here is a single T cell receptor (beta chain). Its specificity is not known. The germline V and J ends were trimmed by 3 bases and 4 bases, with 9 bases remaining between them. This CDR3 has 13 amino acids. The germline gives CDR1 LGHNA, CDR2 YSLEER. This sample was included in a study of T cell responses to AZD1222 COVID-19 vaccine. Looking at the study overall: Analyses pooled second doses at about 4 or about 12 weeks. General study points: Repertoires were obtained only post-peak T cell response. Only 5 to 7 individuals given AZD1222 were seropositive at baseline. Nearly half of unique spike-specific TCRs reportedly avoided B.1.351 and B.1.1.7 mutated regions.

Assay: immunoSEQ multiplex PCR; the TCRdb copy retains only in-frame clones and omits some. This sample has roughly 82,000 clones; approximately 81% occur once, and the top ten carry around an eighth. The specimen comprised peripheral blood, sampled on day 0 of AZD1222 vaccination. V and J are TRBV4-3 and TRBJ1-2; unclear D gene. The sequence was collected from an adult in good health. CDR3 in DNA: TGCGCCAGCAGCCAGGGATATGGCTATGGCTACACCTTC. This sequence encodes CASSQGYGYGYTF.